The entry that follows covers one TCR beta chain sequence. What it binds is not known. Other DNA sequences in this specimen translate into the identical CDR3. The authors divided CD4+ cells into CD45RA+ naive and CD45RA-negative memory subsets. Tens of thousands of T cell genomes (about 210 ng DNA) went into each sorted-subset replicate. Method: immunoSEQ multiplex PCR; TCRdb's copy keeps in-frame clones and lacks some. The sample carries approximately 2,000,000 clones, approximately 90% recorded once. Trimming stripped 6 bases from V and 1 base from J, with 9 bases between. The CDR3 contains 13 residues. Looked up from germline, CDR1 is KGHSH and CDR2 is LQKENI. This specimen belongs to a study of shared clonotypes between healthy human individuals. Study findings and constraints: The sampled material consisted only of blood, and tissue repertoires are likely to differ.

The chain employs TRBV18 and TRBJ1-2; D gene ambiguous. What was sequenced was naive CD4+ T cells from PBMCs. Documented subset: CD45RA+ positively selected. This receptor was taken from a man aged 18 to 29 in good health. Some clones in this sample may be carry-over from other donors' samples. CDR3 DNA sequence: TGTGCCAGCTCCCCCGGGAGTAACTATGGCTACACCTTC. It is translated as CASSPGSNYGYTF. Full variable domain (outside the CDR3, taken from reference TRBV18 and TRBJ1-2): NAGVMQNPRHLVRRRGQEARLRCSPMKGHSHVYWYRQLPEEGLKFMVYLQKENIIDESGMPKERFSAEFPKEGPSILRIQQVVRGDSAAYFCASSPGSNYGYTFGSGTRLTVV.